Sequencing of this T cell receptor (beta chain) was carried out in a study of CD8 T cells in Susac syndrome. Study observations and caveats: An acknowledgment was made by the study that its TCR sequencing and HLA analysis involved relatively few individuals.

The CDR3 is made up of 15 amino acids. The germline V gene has CDR1 LGHDT and CDR2 YNNKEL (reference sequence). V lost 5 bases and J lost 5, with 15 bases in between. An amount of RNA that ranged from roughly 0.45 to 1 ug was reverse transcribed with random hexamers. MiXCR, run by TCRdb on the immunoSEQ multiplex PCR reads, gives a single entry per CDR3 protein. Seen here are some 190,000 distinct CDR3 sequences, about 93% observed once, and the top ten hold around 0.096%. In the case of this clonotype: Antigen: not known.

TCR beta sequences were obtained from blood CD8+ and CD4+ T cells. TEMRA cells were FACS-enriched, and CD8+ and CD4+ T cells were isolated negatively. The source of this sequence is a human donor in good health. Sequencing input: CD4+ T cells from PBMCs. This sequence joins TRBV3-1 and TRBJ1-4; D is unclear. CDR3 amino acids: CASSFHSAGNEKLFF. The CDR3, as DNA: TGTGCCAGCAGCTTTCACTCAGCGGGGAATGAAAAACTGTTTTTT.